The 18 T cell receptor beta chains below all came from one sample that was sequenced in a study of early T cells in non-severe SARS-CoV-2 infection. MiXCR was run by TCRdb on the 5' RACE reads, yielding one entry per CDR3 protein. The sample has some 77,000 distinct CDR3 sequences, roughly 9.4% seen once; the top ten hold about 4.8%. Specimen: whole blood. All receptors derive from an adult who was a healthcare worker with PCR-confirmed SARS-CoV-2 infection or an uninfected control (not recorded which).

This clonotype was picked up many times. This rearrangement joins TRBV7-3 to TRBJ2-1; perhaps TRBD2 as D (6 bases). V lost 5 bases, J lost 5 bases, and 16 bases lay in between. The CDR3 totals 15 residues. The germline CDR1 and CDR2 sequences are SGHTA and FQGTGA. CDR3 protein: CASSRDLAGHNEQFF. CDR3 in DNA: TGTGCCAGCAGCCGAGACCTCGCGGGGCACAATGAGCAGTTCTTC.

This clonotype was recorded a few times. The chain joins TRBV9 to TRBJ1-1; D unresolved. The CDR3 totals 13 residues. Looked up from germline, CDR1 is SGDLS and CDR2 is YYNGEE. V lost 0 bases, J lost 1 base, and 4 bases lay in between. In nucleotides, the CDR3 is TGTGCCAGCAGCGTAGTGTGGAACACTGAAGCTTTCTTT. It translates to CASSVVWNTEAFF.

This clonotype was detected ten times or more. The chain carries TRBV15 and TRBJ2-7; the match to TRBD1 covers 7 bases. Trimming cost V 6 bases and J 6 bases; bases outside gene matches: 5. This CDR3 is 12 amino acids long. Germline V CDR1 and CDR2: LNHNV, YYDKDF (reference sequence). This chain's CDR3 is CATSGQVGEQYF. DNA of the CDR3: TGTGCCACCAGTGGACAGGTGGGCGAGCAGTACTTC.

The chain joins TRBV12-3 or TRBV12-4 to TRBJ1-1; no reliable D call. The germline V and J ends were trimmed by 6 bases and 2 bases, with 4 bases remaining between them. CDR3 length equals 11 residues. The CDR3 loop is CASSPNTEAFF. In DNA, the CDR3 is TGTGCCAGCAGCCCAAACACTGAAGCTTTCTTT.

This clonotype was observed many times. The chain links TRBV28 to TRBJ1-5, with 8 bases that match TRBD1. CDR1 and CDR2 from the germline V gene are MDHEN and SYDVKM. V lost 4 bases, J lost 4 bases, and 12 bases stayed unmatched. The length of the CDR3 is 17 residues. The CDR3: CASSSYLLQGGNQPQHF. CDR3 DNA: TGTGCCAGCAGTTCTTACCTTTTACAGGGGGGAAATCAGCCCCAGCATTTT.

Note on this clonotype: One end of the junction varies from germline; a read error may be responsible. The V call is TRBV6-1, the J call TRBJ1-3; TRBD1 is a possible D gene (5 bases). Germline CDR1 and CDR2: MNHNS and SASEGT. This CDR3 has 15 amino acids. The CDR3 region has the DNA TGTGCCAGCAGCGTTGAACAGGCTTCTGAAAACACCATATATTTT. As protein: CASSVEQASENTIYF.

This clonotype appeared a few times. The chain couples TRBV6-2 or TRBV6-3 to TRBJ2-3; D unclear. Trimming stripped 0 bases from V and 4 bases from J, with 23 bases between. From germline, CDR1 is MNHEY and CDR2 SVGEGT. The CDR3 covers 19 residues. The CDR3 DNA follows: TGTGCCAGCAGTTACTCGATTGGTCGTAGGAACCGAGGCGCAGATACGCAGTATTTT. Its protein is CASSYSIGRRNRGADTQYF.

This chain connects TRBV20-1 to TRBJ2-3, with 13 bases lining up with TRBD2. CDR1 and CDR2 from the germline V gene are DFQATT and SNEGSKA (reference sequence). V lost 6 bases and J lost 2; bases outside the gene matches: 2. The CDR3 has 14 residues. The CDR3 here is CSAGTSGNTDTQYF. CDR3 DNA sequence: TGCAGTGCCGGGACTAGCGGGAACACAGATACGCAGTATTTT.

This clonotype was counted many times. The V and J genes are TRBV28 and TRBJ1-5, with a tentative D call TRBD1 (6 bases). The germline V gene encodes CDR1 MDHEN and CDR2 SYDVKM. The CDR3 sequence is 15 residues long. The V end was cut by 8 bases, the J end by 4 bases, with 18 bases between. The DNA of the CDR3 is TGTGCCAGCTACCCCGGGGCAGGGGAGAATCAGCCCCAGCATTTT. Encoded protein: CASYPGAGENQPQHF.

This clonotype showed up many times. V is TRBV7-9 and J is TRBJ1-2; a possible D gene is TRBD1 (6 bases). The germline CDR1 and CDR2 sequences are SEHNR and FQNEAQ (reference sequence). This CDR3 spans 15 amino acids. V was cut by 5 bases and J by 8 bases, with 21 bases left in between. The CDR3 nucleotides are TGTGCCAGCAGCACAGGGTACCCCTCCCATCCGGGCTACACCTTC. Its translation: CASSTGYPSHPGYTF.

The gene calls are TRBV3-1 and TRBJ2-1, with a tentative D call TRBD2 (6 bases). Germline CDR1 and CDR2: LGHDT and YNNKEL (reference sequence). CDR3 length: 14 amino acids. The V and J ends lost 4 bases and 6 bases respectively, with 13 bases between them. Here the CDR3 reads CASSRSGESNEQFF. CDR3 coding DNA: TGTGCCAGCAGCCGGTCGGGAGAGAGCAATGAGCAGTTCTTC.

This clonotype was recorded at least ten times. The chain recombines TRBV7-9 with TRBJ2-7, with D perhaps matching TRBD1 or TRBD2 (5 bases each). Germline-derived CDR1 and CDR2 are SEHNR and FQNEAQ (reference sequence). The CDR3 covers 16 residues. V shed 5 bases and J shed 4 bases, with 21 bases lying between them. CDR3 in DNA: TGTGCCAGCAGCCCCAGGGACCGGCCTCTTGGGTACGAGCAGTACTTC. Amino acids: CASSPRDRPLGYEQYF.

The chain combines TRBV28 with TRBJ2-3; D may correspond to TRBD1 or TRBD2 (5 bases each). The V gene lost 7 bases and the J gene lost 3 bases, with 11 bases spanning the gap. CDR1 and CDR2 (germline): MDHEN, SYDVKM. The CDR3 sequence is 13 residues long. CDR3 sequence: CASIGGRTDTQYF. In DNA form, the CDR3 reads TGTGCCAGCATTGGGGGAAGAACAGATACGCAGTATTTT. The variable domain in full, completed from reference TRBV28 and TRBJ2-3, reads DVKVTQSSRYLVKRTGEKVFLECVQDMDHENMFWYRQDPGLGLRLIYFSYDVKMKEKGDIPEGYSVSREKKERFSLILESASTNQTSMYLCASIGGRTDTQYFGPGTRLTVL.

This clonotype was observed many times. CDR3 bases: TGTGCCTTTCAGCGACAGGGCTGGGTCACTGAAGCTTTCTTT. Encoded protein: CAFQRQGWVTEAFF. The chain is built from TRBV30 and TRBJ1-1, with 7 bases identical to TRBD1. CDR1 and CDR2 from the germline V gene are GTSNPN and SVGIG (reference sequence). The CDR3 is 14 amino acids. The V segment lost 7 bases and the J segment 4 bases; nucleotides outside the gene matches: 12.

This clonotype was seen a handful of times. The J gene is TRBJ2-1, the V gene TRBV4-1; D uncertain. The V and J ends lost 0 bases and 0 bases respectively, with 3 bases between them. The CDR3 loop spans 14 amino acids. Germline CDR1 MGHRA, CDR2 YSYEKL. In DNA form, the CDR3 reads TGCGCCAGCAGCCAAGATGACTCCTACAATGAGCAGTTCTTC. It yields the protein CASSQDDSYNEQFF.

This clonotype was found a few times. J is TRBJ2-2 and V is TRBV5-1; D is uncertain. The CDR3 length is 12 residues. The ends were cut back, 5 bases at V and 7 bases at J, with 9 bases in the middle. The germline V gene has CDR1 SGHRS and CDR2 YFSETQ. This CDR3 is CASRESHGELFF. CDR3 DNA: TGCGCCAGCAGAGAGTCCCACGGGGAGCTGTTTTTT.

This clonotype has at least ten counts. The rearrangement uses TRBV30 and TRBJ2-2; no clear D. The V gene's germline CDR1 is GTSNPN and CDR2 SVGIG (reference sequence). V gave up 0 bases and J gave up 2 bases, with 1 base separating them. The CDR3 totals 12 residues. This CDR3 reads CAWSVNTGELFF. The CDR3 DNA reads as TGTGCCTGGAGTGTTAACACCGGGGAGCTGTTTTTT.

This clonotype occurred a few times. The chain carries TRBV5-1 and TRBJ2-5; 13 bases are shared with TRBD2. CDR3 length equals 15 residues. Germline CDR1 reads SGHRS; CDR2 reads YFSETQ. The J segment lost 13 bases and the V segment lost 4 bases, leaving 13 bases of the junction unmatched. The chain's CDR3 is CASSIRTSGRPVWYF. The CDR3 DNA is TGCGCCAGCAGCATACGGACTAGCGGGAGACCCGTTTGGTACTTC. The full variable domain, rest sourced from reference TRBV5-1 and TRBJ2-5, is KAGVTQTPRYLIKTRGQQVTLSCSPISGHRSVSWYQQTPGQGLQFLFEYFSETQRNKGNFPGRFSGRQFSNSRSEMNVSTLELGDSALYLCASSIRTSGRPVWYFGPGTRLLVL.